Listed here is a single TCR beta chain. Produced via immunoSEQ multiplex PCR; TCRdb's table is partial and in-frame only. In the table there are 76,000 or so clones, 91% of which are singletons. This entry belongs to a study of technical replicates of blood from several donors. From germline, CDR1 is SGHDN and CDR2 FVKESK. Trimming took off 5 bases at V and 5 bases at J, with 7 bases between the two ends. The CDR3 totals 11 residues. The V call is TRBV14, the J call TRBJ2-7, with a tentative D call TRBD2 (5 bases). The sequencing input was T cells isolated from PBMCs. The receptor was isolated from a human donor in good health. The CDR3 DNA reads TGTGCCAGCAGCTTAGCGAACGAGCAGTACTTC. Its translation is CASSLANEQYF.